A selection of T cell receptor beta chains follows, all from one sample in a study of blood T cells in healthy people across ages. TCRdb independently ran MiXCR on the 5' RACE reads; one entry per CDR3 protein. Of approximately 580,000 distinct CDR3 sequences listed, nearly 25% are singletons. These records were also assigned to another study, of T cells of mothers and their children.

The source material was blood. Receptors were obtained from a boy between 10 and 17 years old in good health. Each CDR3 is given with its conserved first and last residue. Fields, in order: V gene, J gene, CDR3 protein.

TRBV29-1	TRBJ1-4	CSVVSDSGSSEKLFF
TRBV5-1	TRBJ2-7	CASSLNGGSYEQYF
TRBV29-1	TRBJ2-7	CSVDGGGYEQYF
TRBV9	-	CASSVGRQGRYEQFF
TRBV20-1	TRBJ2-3	CSARRPGDTQYF
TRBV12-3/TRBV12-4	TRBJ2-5	CASKRRGTHNKETQYF
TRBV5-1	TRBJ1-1	CASSLDATEAFF
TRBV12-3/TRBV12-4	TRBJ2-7	CASSFRHSSYEQYF
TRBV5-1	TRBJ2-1	CASGSDRYNEQFF
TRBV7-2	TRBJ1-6	CASSLGSQRQARNSPLHF
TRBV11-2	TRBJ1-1	CASSLLSTRSLNTEAFF